This paragraph covers one T cell receptor beta chain sequence. The sample is drawn from a study of radiotherapy plus CTLA-4 blockade in lung cancer. Produced via immunoSEQ multiplex PCR; TCRdb's table is partial and in-frame only. The sample shows tens of thousands of clones, around 77% of them seen only once. The germline V and J ends were trimmed by 5 bases and 0 bases, with 8 bases remaining between them. The germline V gene encodes CDR1 SGHNT and CDR2 YYREEE (reference sequence). This CDR3 has 13 residues. The receptor was derived from a human donor with non-small cell lung cancer whose response to radiotherapy plus ipilimumab could not be evaluated. The sample in question was peripheral blood, obtained from a patient treated with radiotherapy plus ipilimumab. This chain joins TRBV5-4 and TRBJ1-2, with a possible D match to TRBD1 (5 bases). The CDR3 coding sequence is TGTGCCAGCAGACCGACAGCTAACTATGGCTACACCTTC. It is translated as CASRPTANYGYTF.